Presented here are 8 T cell receptor beta chains from one specimen sequenced in a study of T cell repertoires in cytomegalovirus infection. No antigens are known for them. TCRdb redid the calling of the reads with MiXCR, one entry per CDR3 protein. Found here are some 46,000 distinct CDR3 sequences, approximately 19% of them singletons; the top ten hold about 53%. Sample: CD8+ T cells from cultured PBMCs, taken from culture after CMV antigen stimulation. These receptor sequences come from a human donor in good health (CMV status not recorded). Some clones in this sample may be carry-over from other donors' samples.

About this clonotype: A read error may explain this, as a much larger clone is one base away. V gene TRBV19 combines with J gene TRBJ2-1, with D unclear. This CDR3 is built from 14 residues. Germline CDR1 is LNHDA and CDR2 is SQIVND (reference sequence). DNA for the CDR3: TGTGCCAGTAACACCCGGCCCTCCTACAATGAGCTGTTCTTC. Translating gives CASNTRPSYNELFF.

This clonotype was seen a handful of times. The chain has TRBV4-1 and TRBJ2-3, with 8 bases that match TRBD1. The CDR3 contains 14 residues. V lost 5 bases, J lost 5 bases, and 6 bases stayed unmatched. Looked up from germline, CDR1 is MGHRA and CDR2 is YSYEKL. The chain's CDR3 is CASSSGGEVDTQYF. In DNA form, the CDR3 reads TGCGCCAGCAGCTCAGGGGGCGAGGTAGATACGCAGTATTTT.

This clonotype was picked up a small number of times. This chain connects TRBV12-3 or TRBV12-4 to TRBJ2-7; TRBD1 or TRBD2 may be the D gene (6 bases each). The germline V and J ends were trimmed by 4 bases and 1 base, with 17 bases remaining between them. This CDR3 has 16 residues. The CDR3 bases are TGTGCCAGCAGTTCATCCGGGGGCGATTTTTCCTACGAGCAGTACTTC. It translates to CASSSSGGDFSYEQYF.

This clonotype was seen repeatedly, ten times or more. The chain combines TRBV7-2 with TRBJ1-6, with unresolved D. From germline, CDR1 is SGHTA and CDR2 FQGNSA. The V gene lost 2 bases and the J gene lost 5 bases, with 16 bases spanning the gap. The CDR3 runs to 17 residues. The CDR3 nucleotides are TGTGCCAGCAGCTTACGCGGCTCCCCTGGGGATAATTCACCCCTCCACTTT. Translating gives CASSLRGSPGDNSPLHF. Together with reference TRBV7-2 and TRBJ1-6, the CDR3 gives the full variable domain: GAGVSQSPSNKVTEKGKDVELRCDPISGHTALYWYRQSLGQGLEFLIYFQGNSAPDKSGLPSDRFSAERTGGSVSTLTIQRTQQEDSAVYLCASSLRGSPGDNSPLHFGNGTRLTVT.

The rearrangement uses TRBV2 and TRBJ2-3; 10 bases line up with TRBD2. Germline lookup yields CDR1 SNHLY and CDR2 FYNNEI. Losses at the gene ends were 10 bases for V and 2 bases for J; bases not matched to a gene: 15. This CDR3 has 17 residues. CDR3 bases: TGTGCCACCCGGGGTAGCGGGGGGCCCCGATCCACAGATACGCAGTATTTT. Its translation is CATRGSGGPRSTDTQYF.

This clonotype has only one observation. The chain is built from TRBV9 and TRBJ2-5; 10 bases map to TRBD1. Germline V gene sequence: CDR1 SGDLS, CDR2 YYNGEE. This CDR3 is built from 15 residues. After removal of 1 base from V and 10 bases from J, the junction contained 10 bases not matched to a gene. The CDR3 protein is CASSVRGTGDRDQYF. Written as DNA, the CDR3 is TGTGCCAGCAGCGTACGTGGGACAGGGGATCGTGACCAGTACTTC.

This clonotype was counted many times. V and J are TRBV7-9 and TRBJ1-1; D call uncertain. The CDR3 is 12 amino acids. Germline loops: CDR1 SEHNR, CDR2 FQNEAQ (reference sequence). The ends were cut back, 1 base at V and 7 bases at J, with 7 bases in the middle. CDR3 coding DNA: TGTGCCAGCAGCTTAGATCACCTTGAAGCTTTCTTT. This gives the protein CASSLDHLEAFF.

This clonotype was seen a handful of times. The genes are TRBV7-3 and TRBJ1-1; tentative D call: TRBD1 (5 bases). Trimming stripped 2 bases from V and 5 bases from J, with 9 bases between. CDR1 is SGHTA, CDR2 FQGTGA, per germline. The CDR3 contains 13 residues. The CDR3 loop reads CASSLLGGTEAFF. CDR3 coding DNA: TGTGCCAGCAGCTTACTCGGGGGAACTGAAGCTTTCTTT.